These 19 T cell receptor beta chains originate from one sample sequenced in a study of shared clonotypes between healthy human individuals. TCRdb's table, derived via immunoSEQ multiplex PCR, lists solely in-frame clones and lacks some. The sample holds under 2.5 million clones; 80% to 95% are singletons and the top ten take 0.37%. Material: naive CD4+ T cells from PBMCs. The subset: CD45RA+ positively selected. Every receptor here comes from a man aged 18 to 30 in good health. Some clones in this sample may be carry-over from other donors' samples.

The chain recombines TRBV27 with TRBJ2-1; D remains ambiguous. This CDR3 region has 13 residues. The V gene's germline CDR1 is MNHEY and CDR2 SMNVEV (reference sequence). V was pared by 3 bases and J by 1 base, with 4 bases between. CDR3 protein: CASSFTSYNEQFF. The CDR3 region has the DNA TGTGCCAGCAGTTTTACGTCCTACAATGAGCAGTTCTTC.

J is TRBJ1-2 and V is TRBV20-1; no firm D call. Germline loops: CDR1 DFQATT, CDR2 SNEGSKA (reference sequence). V lost 4 bases to trimming and J lost 2 bases, with 2 bases between them. CDR3 length: 10 amino acids. Here the CDR3 reads CSATNYGYTF. In nucleotides, the CDR3 is TGCAGTGCTACAAACTATGGCTACACCTTC.

V and J are TRBV6-5 and TRBJ1-2; D is unresolved. Trimming stripped 7 bases from V and 7 bases from J, with 13 bases between. This CDR3 spans 12 amino acids. Germline-derived CDR1 and CDR2 are MNHEY and SVGAGI. CDR3 region: CASINAGSGYTF. In DNA form, the CDR3 reads TGTGCCAGCATCAACGCGGGGAGTGGCTACACCTTC.

The V and J genes are TRBV29-1 and TRBJ1-1; D unresolved. Germline V gives CDR1 SQVTM, CDR2 ANQGSEA. Deletions cut 6 bases from V and 5 bases from J, with 16 bases between. The CDR3 contains 13 residues. The CDR3 nucleotides are TGCAGCGTGGGAGGTGCCGGACGGACTGAAGCTTTCTTT. Residues: CSVGGAGRTEAFF.

The table lists this clone with a count of one. V and J are TRBV6-5 and TRBJ1-1; possible D gene TRBD1, 5 bases. The germline gives CDR1 MNHEY, CDR2 SVGAGI. Trimming cost V 2 bases and J 4 bases, with 14 bases left between them. The CDR3 is made up of 15 amino acids. The CDR3, as DNA: TGTGCCAGCAGTTACGGCAGGGCTCATGGCACTGAAGCTTTCTTT. Translated: CASSYGRAHGTEAFF.

This chain uses TRBV5-5 with TRBJ1-5, with TRBD1 identical over 7 bases. Germline loops: CDR1 SGHKS, CDR2 YYEKEE (reference sequence). CDR3 size: 13 residues. With 4 bases clipped from V and 7 bases from J, the junction kept 5 bases outside the gene matches. CDR3 amino acids: CASSPTGLQPQHF. The CDR3 nucleotides are TGTGCCAGCAGCCCGACAGGGTTACAGCCCCAGCATTTT.

The gene calls are TRBV7-3 and TRBJ1-3; D is undetermined. This CDR3 spans 13 amino acids. V was cut by 5 bases and J by 0 bases, with 5 bases left in between. Germline V gives CDR1 SGHTA, CDR2 FQGTGA. The CDR3 bases are TGTGCCAGCAGCGCCACCTCTGGAAACACCATATATTTT. Its protein product is CASSATSGNTIYF.

The rearrangement uses TRBV7-9 and TRBJ2-3; 7 nucleotides match TRBD2. The CDR3 spans 15 residues. Per the germline V gene, CDR1 is SEHNR and CDR2 is FQNEAQ (reference sequence). J was trimmed by 1 base and V by 5 bases; bases with no gene match: 6. The CDR3 loop is CASSLMGGGTDTQYF. In DNA, the CDR3 is TGTGCCAGCAGCCTAATGGGGGGGGGCACAGATACGCAGTATTTT.

With respect to this clone: Within the sample, other DNA sequences also encode this same CDR3. This chain uses TRBV6-5 with TRBJ2-7; 8 nucleotides line up with TRBD1. Germline CDR1 and CDR2: MNHEY and SVGAGI. The CDR3 covers 15 residues. The ends lost 2 bases at V and 1 base at J; junction bases unmatched: 4. The chain's CDR3 is CASSYDRGGSYEQYF. CDR3 bases: TGTGCCAGCAGTTACGACAGGGGTGGGTCCTACGAGCAGTACTTC.

Only one count was recorded for this clone. The J gene is TRBJ2-1, the V gene TRBV7-3; D uncertain. V lost 5 bases and J lost 8, with 16 bases in between. Germline V gene sequence: CDR1 SGHTA, CDR2 FQGTGA. This CDR3 spans 14 amino acids. The CDR3 DNA follows: TGTGCCAGCAGCAGGACCCTACCAGGCGATGAGCAGTTCTTC. This translates into CASSRTLPGDEQFF.

This chain links TRBV14 with TRBJ2-5; 7 bases agree with TRBD1. Trimming took 3 bases from V and 2 from J; bases not matched to a gene: 9. CDR1 and CDR2 (germline): SGHDN, FVKESK. This CDR3 has 16 amino acids. CDR3 region: CASSQNLGTVQETQYF. The DNA for the CDR3 is TGTGCCAGCAGCCAGAATTTGGGGACAGTACAAGAGACCCAGTACTTC.

V is TRBV29-1 and J is TRBJ2-5; D not certain. The germline V gene encodes CDR1 SQVTM and CDR2 ANQGSEA. The CDR3 has 11 amino acids. Trimming removed 5 bases at V and 5 bases at J, with 9 bases between. The DNA of the CDR3 is TGCAGCGTTAGGTGGGTCGAGACCCAGTACTTC. It is translated as CSVRWVETQYF.

The rearrangement joins TRBV2 to TRBJ2-7; TRBD2 is a possible D gene (6 bases). Trimming pared 7 bases from V and 2 bases from J, leaving 18 bases between. Germline V CDR1 and CDR2: SNHLY, FYNNEI. This CDR3 region has 15 residues. The CDR3 here is CASTAPGTGAYEQYF. The CDR3 nucleotides are TGTGCCAGCACGGCCCCCGGGACTGGAGCCTACGAGCAGTACTTC.

This rearrangement joins TRBV19 to TRBJ1-5, with 7 bases identical to TRBD1. The CDR3 sequence is 14 residues long. The V and J ends lost 4 bases and 7 bases, in that order; junction bases with no gene match: 7. Germline assignment: CDR1 LNHDA and CDR2 SQIVND (reference sequence). The CDR3 nucleotides are TGTGCCAGTAGTACAACAGGGGAAGCCCAGCCCCAGCATTTT. It codes for CASSTTGEAQPQHF.

The rearrangement joins TRBV10-3 to TRBJ1-4; 9 bases are a match to TRBD1. The CDR3 is 12 amino acids. J gave up 6 bases and V 10 bases, and 3 bases lay outside the gene matches. The germline V gene has CDR1 ENHRY and CDR2 SYGVKD. CDR3 sequence reads: CASRDRDEKLFF. The CDR3 DNA reads as TGTGCCAGCCGGGACAGGGATGAAAAACTGTTTTTT.

A single count supports this clone. The chain uses TRBV18 and TRBJ2-1; 7 bases agree with TRBD2. The CDR3 spans 15 residues. The germline V gene encodes CDR1 KGHSH and CDR2 LQKENI. The J segment lost 4 bases and the V segment lost 1 base, leaving 4 bases of the junction unmatched. In DNA form, the CDR3 reads TGTGCCAGCTCACCACGAGGGAGGGTTTACAATGAGCAGTTCTTC. Protein product: CASSPRGRVYNEQFF.

The chain has TRBV11-2 and TRBJ1-2; perhaps TRBD1 as D (6 bases). This CDR3 has 15 residues. Germline CDR1 SGHAT, CDR2 FQNNGV. Trimming removed 5 bases from V and 8 bases from J, with 21 bases in between. This CDR3 reads CASSIGPQGDGGYTF. CDR3 in DNA: TGTGCCAGCAGCATTGGACCACAGGGCGACGGCGGCTACACCTTC.

The gene calls are TRBV6-1 and TRBJ2-2; 11 bases map to TRBD1. V lost 7 bases to trimming and J lost 6 bases; unmatched junction nucleotides: 7. The CDR3 is 15 amino acids. Germline V gene lookup returns CDR1 MNHNS and CDR2 SASEGT. The CDR3 loop is CASKLGGQGAGELFF. As DNA, the CDR3 is TGTGCCAGCAAGCTGGGGGGACAGGGGGCCGGGGAGCTGTTTTTT.

V is TRBV5-5 and J is TRBJ2-3; possible D gene TRBD1, 5 bases. The length of the CDR3 is 16 residues. Germline CDR1 SGHKS, CDR2 YYEKEE (reference sequence). V lost 0 bases and J lost 3, with 14 bases in between. DNA of the CDR3: TGTGCCAGCAGCTTGGCTGGGGCTAGTGGGACAGATACGCAGTATTTT. Translating it yields CASSLAGASGTDTQYF.